This T cell receptor beta chain was sequenced during a study of T-cell reconstitution after alpha-beta-depleted transplantation in children. From germline, CDR1 is WSHSY and CDR2 SAAADI. The CDR3 consists of 11 residues. Losses at the gene ends were 8 bases for V and 8 bases for J; bases not matched to a gene: 2. Unique molecular identifiers were incorporated into the prepared TCRbeta library. TCRdb itself ran the PCR reads through MiXCR, one entry per CDR3 protein. The sample contains fewer than 550,000 distinct CDR3 sequences, about 10% of which appear only once. General observations from the study: When one year had passed after transplant, most T-cell counts and diversity came from newly produced T cells. Expanded graft clones numbering several hundred reportedly gave rise to alpha-beta T cells about two months after transplant.

In its sample, this clonotype was seen many times. Antigen unknown. Sequencing was performed on PBMCs, taken before TCRalphabeta/CD19-depleted stem cell transplant. V is TRBV10-2 and J is TRBJ2-1; TRBD2 matches at 8 bases. This receptor was obtained from a child under 10 years old with inherited bone marrow failure, due to receive a stem cell transplant. This chain's CDR3 is CASGREDEQFF. DNA of the CDR3: TGCGCCAGCGGGCGGGAGGATGAGCAGTTCTTC.